The entry below gives a single T cell receptor beta chain sequence along with its context. This clone was found once. It lacks a known antigen. No qualities accompany the bases; no much larger clone lies one base away. Whole blood was collected in K2EDTA tubes by collaborating institutions according to the institutions' own protocols. For TCRbeta analysis, collaborators shipped samples in one of three forms: frozen whole blood, isolated PBMCs, or DNA extracted from either of those sample types. These data originate in a study of blood T cell repertoires in COVID-19 (dated by TCRdb to between 2020 and 2021). For the wider study: Samples covering the acute and convalescent phases of COVID-19 were provided by collaborators in the United States, Italy and Spain. The prospective study material was composed of cDNA or gDNA derived from T cells, B-cell-depleted T cells, or PBMCs. Subjects who had been exposed to COVID-19, were actively infected with it, or had recovered from it provided the deeply sampled blood TCRbeta repertoires that made up the dataset. The repertoires were made available in a free public database intended to serve as a resource for research on the immune response to SARS-CoV-2. The samples were drawn from the first 160 participants of the ongoing ImmuneRACE study and from 1,254 subjects provided by 6 global collaborators. Sample metadata almost always included a de-identified subject ID, COVID-19 status, age in years and sex. Where available, HLA class I and class II types were obtained from metadata supplied by the sample provider rather than from assay-based typing.

Broader findings and caveats from the paper: How much clinical and demographic metadata was included differed by source and by participant, and the metadata was provided uncurated.

From its cysteine to its phenylalanine, the CDR3 spans 15 amino acids. Only the CDR3 portion is preserved as DNA: 45 bases, with reading frame beginning at the first base. According to the germline V gene (reference sequence), CDR1 reads PRHDT and CDR2 reads FYEKMQ. Trimmed from V: 1 base; trimmed from J: 3 bases; junction bases lacking a gene match: 4. TCRbeta CDR3 regions were amplified from genomic DNA by means of the immunoSEQ Assay, a bias-controlled multiplex PCR. The original methods were these. Nucleated cell counts per sample were estimated from amplification of reference gene primers within the assay. To quantify the absolute abundance of each unique TCRbeta CDR3 rearrangement, sequence reads were collapsed and filtered. For each sample, productive Simpson clonality was calculated as the square root of Simpson's diversity index over productive rearrangements. The immuneACCESS repertoire file appears here via TCRdb, limited to in-frame rearrangements. These files lack a portion of the clones; in checked studies, under half of the deficit traces to unresolved V genes, and the cause of the others is not known. From that table come the V and J calls and clone size; the DNA was used to work out D and trimming. Across this sample there are approximately 200,000 clones, with roughly four fifths seen only once. More than 4.5% of the sample rests with the top ten.

This clonotype was sampled from a young woman with acute or convalescent COVID-19. The sequenced sample was peripheral blood. Recombination linked TRBV13 to TRBJ2-3; 7 middle bases align to TRBD2. The sequenced DNA: TGTGCCAGCAGCTTAGACGGGGGGAGGACAGATACGCAGTATTTT. It specifies CASSLDGGRTDTQYF.